The 19 T cell receptor beta chains below come from one sample, sequenced in a study of T cell repertoires in cytomegalovirus infection. The antigens of these receptors remain unknown. MiXCR was run by TCRdb on the reads, yielding one entry per CDR3 protein. The sample has roughly 500,000 distinct CDR3 sequences, 25% to 35% seen once. This specimen consisted of cultured PBMCs, obtained from culture after CMV antigen stimulation. These receptors were obtained from a human donor in good health (CMV status not recorded). Some clones in this sample may be carry-over from other donors' samples.

The CDR3 region has the DNA TGTGCCACCAGCAGAGATTTTAGCATCGGCTCCTACAATGAGCAGTTCTTC. It yields the protein CATSRDFSIGSYNEQFF. V gene TRBV15 combines with J gene TRBJ2-1; D gene ambiguous. V shed 0 bases and J shed 0 bases, with 12 bases lying between them. Per the germline V gene, CDR1 is LNHNV and CDR2 is YYDKDF (reference sequence). This CDR3 is built from 17 residues.

This clonotype was recorded a few times. V and J are TRBV12-3 or TRBV12-4 and TRBJ1-2; D may be TRBD1 (5 bases). V was shortened by 1 base and J by 4 bases, with 13 bases between the two germline ends. The CDR3 runs 15 residues. The CDR3 coding sequence is TGTGCCAGCAGTTTAGGTCAGGGAGGGAGCTATGGCTACACCTTC. Amino acid sequence: CASSLGQGGSYGYTF.

Only a few counts were recorded for this clonotype. The chain employs TRBV4-1 and TRBJ2-3; D remains ambiguous. Germline V gene lookup returns CDR1 MGHRA and CDR2 YSYEKL. The V gene lost 3 bases and the J gene lost 0 bases, with 7 bases spanning the gap. The CDR3 covers 14 residues. CDR3: CASSHGRSTDTQYF. In DNA form, the CDR3 reads TGCGCCAGCAGCCACGGGCGGAGCACAGATACGCAGTATTTT.

This clonotype was seen only a few times. CDR3: CASSYGQGAGNTIYF. CDR3 nucleotide sequence: TGTGCCAGCAGTTACGGGCAGGGAGCTGGAAACACCATATATTTT. V is TRBV6-5 and J is TRBJ1-3, with D possibly matching TRBD1 (5 bases). The germline V and J ends were trimmed by 2 bases and 2 bases, with 10 bases remaining between them. The CDR3 is 15 residues long. Germline V gives CDR1 MNHEY, CDR2 SVGAGI.

The gene calls are TRBV28 and TRBJ2-3; D is perhaps TRBD1 (6 bases). Between the trimmed V and J ends, which lost 3 bases and 4 bases, there was a span of 26 bases. The germline V gene has CDR1 MDHEN and CDR2 SYDVKM. The CDR3 sequence is 19 residues long. CDR3 sequence reads: CASSLSAEGDTFFSDTQYF. Written as DNA, the CDR3 is TGTGCCAGCAGTTTGAGTGCAGAGGGGGACACCTTTTTTTCAGATACGCAGTATTTT.

This clonotype came up a few times. DNA of the CDR3: TGTGCCAGCAGGAAAACTAGCGGGAGCTCCCCAGGTGAGCAGTTCTTC. This translates into CASRKTSGSSPGEQFF. V is TRBV6-5 and J is TRBJ2-1; TRBD2 aligns across 11 bases. From germline, CDR1 is MNHEY and CDR2 SVGAGI. The CDR3 extends over 16 amino acids. Trimming took 6 bases from V and 9 from J; bases not matched to a gene: 13.

This clonotype was counted only a few times. The chain employs TRBV29-1 and TRBJ2-5; no definite D call. The CDR3 sequence is 9 residues long. Germline CDR1 and CDR2: SQVTM and ANQGSEA. V dropped 3 bases and J dropped 5 bases, with 1 base sitting between them. Written as DNA, the CDR3 is TGCAGCGTTGACGAGACCCAGTACTTC. This translates into CSVDETQYF.

This clonotype was seen only a few times. The chain combines TRBV6-6 with TRBJ1-5, with D hard to call. V dropped 8 bases and J dropped 2 bases, with 16 bases sitting between them. CDR3 length equals 15 residues. Germline CDR1 is MNHNY and CDR2 is SVGAGI (reference sequence). CDR3 DNA sequence: TGTGCCAGCGGCCCTAGACAAGTGGGCAATCAGCCCCAGCATTTT. It codes for CASGPRQVGNQPQHF.

The rearrangement joins TRBV4-1 to TRBJ2-3; D is undetermined. Germline loops: CDR1 MGHRA, CDR2 YSYEKL. The V end lost 6 bases, the J end lost 6 bases, and 16 bases lay between the germline ends. This CDR3 has 14 residues. In nucleotides, the CDR3 is TGCGCCAGCAGAGACTTTCGCGCGTCGGATACGCAGTATTTT. Translating it yields CASRDFRASDTQYF.

The chain carries TRBV19 and TRBJ2-2, with TRBD1 as a possible D gene (5 bases). Germline V gives CDR1 LNHDA, CDR2 SQIVND (reference sequence). This CDR3 spans 15 amino acids. Trimming removed 7 bases at V and 1 base at J, with 13 bases between. The CDR3 DNA reads as TGTGCCAGTACCCCCCTGACAGAGAACACCGGGGAGCTGTTTTTT. Residues: CASTPLTENTGELFF. Full variable domain (rest looked up from reference TRBV19 and TRBJ2-2): DGGITQSPKYLFRKEGQNVTLSCEQNLNHDAMYWYRQDPGQGLRLIYYSQIVNDFQKGDIAEGYSVSREKKESFPLTVTSAQKNPTAFYLCASTPLTENTGELFFGEGSRLTVL.

The V call is TRBV11-1, the J call TRBJ2-1; D might be TRBD1 (5 bases). Trimming took 2 bases from V and 3 from J, leaving 14 bases between them. In germline, CDR1 is SGHAT, CDR2 FQDESV (reference sequence). The CDR3 contains 16 residues. CDR3 coding DNA: TGTGCCAGCAGCTTACAGGGTAACTTTCGCTACAATGAGCAGTTCTTC. It is translated as CASSLQGNFRYNEQFF.

This clonotype was observed a few times. CDR3 bases: TGCGCCAGCAGCCCAAATCTGGGTCAGCCCCTCCACTTT. This sequence encodes CASSPNLGQPLHF. The V and J genes are TRBV4-3 and TRBJ1-6; D call uncertain. From germline, CDR1 is LGHNA and CDR2 YSLEER. This CDR3 has 13 residues. The V gene lost 4 bases and the J gene lost 13 bases, with 14 bases spanning the gap.

The gene calls are TRBV7-2 and TRBJ1-4; TRBD1 might be the D (6 bases). CDR1 is SGHTA, CDR2 FQGNSA, per germline. V was pared by 4 bases and J by 5 bases, with 17 bases between. The CDR3 spans 16 residues. CDR3 sequence: CASSSLSGTPNEKLFF. CDR3 nucleotides: TGTGCCAGCAGCTCACTATCCGGGACACCAAATGAAAAACTGTTTTTT.

In DNA form, the CDR3 reads TGTGCCAGTAGTATGAGTATCGACACTGAAGCTTTCTTT. It translates to CASSMSIDTEAFF. V is TRBV19 and J is TRBJ1-1; D ambiguous. In germline, CDR1 is LNHDA, CDR2 SQIVND (reference sequence). This CDR3 region has 13 residues. The germline V and J ends were trimmed by 3 bases and 3 bases, with 8 bases remaining between them.

A few counts support this clonotype. This chain joins TRBV29-1 and TRBJ2-3; 7 positions agree with TRBD2. This CDR3 has 14 residues. Germline CDR1 SQVTM, CDR2 ANQGSEA. Trimming at V came to 4 bases and at J to 1 base, leaving 5 bases not matched to a gene. The CDR3 nucleotides are TGCAGCGTTGTCCAAGCGGGACGCACAGATACGCAGTATTTT. Translated: CSVVQAGRTDTQYF.

This clonotype was counted once. Germline is not matched at one junction end, which may reflect a read error. The chain combines TRBV11-1 with TRBJ2-6; tentative D call: TRBD1 (5 bases). Germline V CDR1 and CDR2: SGHAT, FQDESV (reference sequence). The CDR3 runs to 18 residues. The chain's CDR3 is CGSSLRFGRASGANVLTF. The CDR3 DNA follows: TGTGGCAGCAGCTTAAGGTTTGGCAGGGCCTCTGGGGCCAACGTCCTGACTTTC.

The chain combines TRBV29-1 with TRBJ2-7; 8 bases match TRBD2. The CDR3 loop spans 12 amino acids. Germline V gene lookup returns CDR1 SQVTM and CDR2 ANQGSEA. V was clipped by 5 bases and J by 4 bases; unmatched bases: 4. The CDR3 protein is CSVSSGAYEQYF. In DNA, the CDR3 is TGCAGCGTTAGTAGCGGGGCTTACGAGCAGTACTTC.

The gene calls are TRBV5-4 and TRBJ1-6; D is perhaps TRBD1 (6 bases). Germline assignment: CDR1 SGHNT and CDR2 YYREEE (reference sequence). With 3 bases removed from V and 5 bases from J, the gap between germline ends came to 18 bases. The CDR3 has 17 amino acids. Written as DNA, the CDR3 is TGTGCCAGCAGCTCAGGGACATACTCGAGGAATAATTCACCCCTCCACTTT. This encodes CASSSGTYSRNNSPLHF.

The rearrangement uses TRBV4-3 and TRBJ2-1; 8 bases align to TRBD2. Germline lookup yields CDR1 LGHNA and CDR2 YSLEER. This CDR3 comprises 17 residues. V dropped 0 bases and J dropped 7; count of bases not matched to a gene: 11. CDR3 in amino acids: CASSQEDSGSAGNEQFF. CDR3 DNA: TGCGCCAGCAGCCAAGAGGACAGCGGGAGTGCGGGAAATGAGCAGTTCTTC.